A single T cell receptor (beta chain) is shown here with its context. Patients at the Seattle site were enrolled during active infection and followed longitudinally. In the authors' workflow: Cell counts per sample came from amplifying reference gene primers. The assay was immunoSEQ multiplex PCR, and TCRdb's table has in-frame clones only and misses some. The V and J calls and clone size come from that table; D and trimming were worked out from the DNA. The table lists 60,000 to 75,000 clones, 70% to 90% of them singletons. These data belong to a study of blood T cell repertoires in COVID-19. Study-level information: In each case, the material was cDNA or gDNA derived from T cells, B-cell-depleted T cells, or PBMCs.

The CDR3 runs to 15 residues. Trimming cost V 4 bases and J 1 base, with 11 bases left between them. CDR1 is SGHTA, CDR2 FQGTGA, per germline. The chain has TRBV7-3 and TRBJ2-1; maybe TRBD2 (6 bases). The sample comprised peripheral blood. The clonotype originates from a woman aged 45-59 years with COVID-19, enrolled during active disease. CDR3 in amino acids: CASSSLGRSYNEQFF. The CDR3 DNA sequence: TGTGCCAGCAGCTCCCTAGGGAGGTCCTACAATGAGCAGTTCTTC.